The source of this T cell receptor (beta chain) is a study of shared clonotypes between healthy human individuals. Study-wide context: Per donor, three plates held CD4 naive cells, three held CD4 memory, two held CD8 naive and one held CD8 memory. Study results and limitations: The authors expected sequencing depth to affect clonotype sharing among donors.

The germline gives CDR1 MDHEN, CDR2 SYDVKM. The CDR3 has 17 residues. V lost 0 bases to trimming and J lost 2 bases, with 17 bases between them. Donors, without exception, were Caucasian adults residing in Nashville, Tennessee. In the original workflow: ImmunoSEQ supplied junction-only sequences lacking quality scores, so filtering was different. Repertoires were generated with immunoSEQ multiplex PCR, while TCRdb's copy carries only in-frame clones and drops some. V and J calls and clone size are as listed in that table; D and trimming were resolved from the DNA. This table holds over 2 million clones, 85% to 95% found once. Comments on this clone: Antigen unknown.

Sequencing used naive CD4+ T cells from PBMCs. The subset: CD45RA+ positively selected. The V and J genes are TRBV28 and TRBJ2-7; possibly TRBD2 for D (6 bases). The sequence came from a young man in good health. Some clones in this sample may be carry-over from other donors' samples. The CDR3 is CASSLWGPSGRTYEQYF. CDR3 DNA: TGTGCCAGCAGTTTATGGGGGCCCAGTGGGAGGACCTACGAGCAGTACTTC.